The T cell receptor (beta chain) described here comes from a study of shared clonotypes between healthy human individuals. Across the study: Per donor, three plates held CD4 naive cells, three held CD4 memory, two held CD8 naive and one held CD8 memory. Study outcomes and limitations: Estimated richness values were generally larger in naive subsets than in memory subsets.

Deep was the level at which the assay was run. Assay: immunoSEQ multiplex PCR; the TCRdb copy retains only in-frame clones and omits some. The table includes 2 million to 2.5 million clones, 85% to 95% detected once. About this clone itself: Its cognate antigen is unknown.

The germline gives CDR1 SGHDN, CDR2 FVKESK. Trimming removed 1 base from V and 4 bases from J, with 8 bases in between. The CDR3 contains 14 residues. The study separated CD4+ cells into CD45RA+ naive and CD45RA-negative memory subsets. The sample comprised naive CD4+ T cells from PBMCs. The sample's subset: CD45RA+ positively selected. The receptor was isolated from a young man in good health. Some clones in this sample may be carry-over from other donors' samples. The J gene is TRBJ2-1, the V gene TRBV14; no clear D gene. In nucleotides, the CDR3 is TGTGCCAGCAGCCAAGCGGACCCATACAATGAGCAGTTCTTC. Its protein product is CASSQADPYNEQFF.